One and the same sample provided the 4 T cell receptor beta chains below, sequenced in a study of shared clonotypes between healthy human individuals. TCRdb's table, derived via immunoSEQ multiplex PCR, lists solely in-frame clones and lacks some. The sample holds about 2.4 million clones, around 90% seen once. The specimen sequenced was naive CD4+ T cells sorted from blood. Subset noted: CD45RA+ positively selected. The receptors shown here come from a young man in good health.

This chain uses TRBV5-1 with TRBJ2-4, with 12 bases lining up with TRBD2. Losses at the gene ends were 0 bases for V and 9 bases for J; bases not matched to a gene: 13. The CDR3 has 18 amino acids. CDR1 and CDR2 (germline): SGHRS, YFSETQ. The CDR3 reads CASSLVTSGGPNGGIQYF. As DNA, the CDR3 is TGCGCCAGCAGCTTGGTAACTAGCGGGGGGCCGAACGGAGGCATTCAGTACTTC.

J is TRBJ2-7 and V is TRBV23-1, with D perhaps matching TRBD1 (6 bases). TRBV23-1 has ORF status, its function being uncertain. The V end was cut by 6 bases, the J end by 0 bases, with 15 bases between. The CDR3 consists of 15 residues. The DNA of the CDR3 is TGCGCCAGCAGAGACCCATGCAGGGGCTCCTACGAGCAGTACTTC. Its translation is CASRDPCRGSYEQYF.

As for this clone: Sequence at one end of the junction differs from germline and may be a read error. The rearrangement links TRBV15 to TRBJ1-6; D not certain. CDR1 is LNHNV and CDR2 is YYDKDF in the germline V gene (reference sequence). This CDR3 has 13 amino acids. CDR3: CATRRGFDSPLHF. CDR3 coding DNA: TGTGCCACCCGCAGAGGGTTCGATTCACCCCTCCACTTT.

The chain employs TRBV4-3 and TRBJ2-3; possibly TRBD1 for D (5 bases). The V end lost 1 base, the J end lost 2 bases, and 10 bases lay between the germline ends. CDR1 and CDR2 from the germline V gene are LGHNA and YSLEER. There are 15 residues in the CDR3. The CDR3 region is CASSQGWGYTDTQYF. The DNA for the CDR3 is TGCGCCAGCAGCCAAGGGTGGGGCTACACAGATACGCAGTATTTT.